This T cell receptor (beta chain) stems from a study of T cell repertoires in cytomegalovirus infection (dated by TCRdb to the late 2010s). Broadly, across the study: Alongside well-studied HLA-B-restricted epitopes, the peptide stimulations were aimed at recently identified HLA-C-restricted CMV epitopes, whose presentation resists viral immunomodulation. The HLA type of each donor mattered for the analysis, because public TCR beta signatures pointed to carriage of CMV infection along with the matching HLA type.

Reads for this sample came from an Illumina HiSeq 1500. TCRdb reprocessing: public reads trimmed at Q25 with fastp, clones called with MiXCR, in-frame beta chains kept. Entries that share a CDR3 protein sequence are merged under the most common genes and DNA. For this sample the table gives roughly 800,000 distinct CDR3 sequences, of which 25% to 35% were detected only once. Jointly, the top ten make up roughly 13% of the sample. The germline V gene (reference sequence) specifies MNHEY as CDR1 and SMNVEV as CDR2. The CDR3 goes from the cysteine to the phenylalanine over 13 residues. The DNA shown is the 39-base CDR3, in frame from base 1. V is pared back by 6 bases and J by 4 bases, with 10 bases lying between the germline termini. The sample's treatment or condition label, decoded: in vitro stimulation with specific CMV peptide epitopes to enrich CMV-specific T cells. The research as a whole found: The ex vivo response was dominated by HLA-C-restricted CMV-specific TCR beta clonotypes, which also provided the single most frequent clonotype in two of eight donors. Carriers of CMV infection plus the relevant HLA type were discriminated by the cumulative frequency of public TCR beta family members in the study cohort and in an independent approximately 360-donor cohort.

As to this clonotype: The specificity of this receptor is unknown. No base qualities exist here, and no much larger clone lies one base off it.

The receptor chain draws on TRBV27 and TRBJ2-1; no D gene can be assigned with confidence. The source was cultured CD8+ T cells from PBMCs, collected from culture after CMV antigen stimulation. This TCR derives from a human donor in good health (CMV status not recorded). Some clones in this sample may be carry-over from other donors' samples. The DNA sequence is as follows: TGTGCCAGCAGAATTAGCAGGTACAATGAGCAGTTCTTC. Translated, it reads CASRISRYNEQFF.